This T cell receptor (beta chain) was identified during a study of blood T cell repertoires in COVID-19. Overall study context: The United States, Italy and Spain provided the acute and convalescent COVID-19 samples.

Clones were sequenced by immunoSEQ multiplex PCR, and TCRdb holds only the in-frame ones, with some missing. Of 200,000 to 250,000 clones in the sample, roughly four fifths were seen once. CDR3 length equals 17 residues. After removal of 5 bases from V and 1 base from J, the junction contained 4 bases not matched to a gene. CDR1 is SGHVS and CDR2 is FQNEAQ in the germline V gene. The TCR originated in a man aged 40-49 years who had recovered from COVID-19. Sequenced: PBMCs or T cells enriched from blood (not recorded which). The chain employs TRBV7-8 and TRBJ1-6; 11 bases align to TRBD1. The chain's CDR3 is CASSPGQGASYNSPLHF. DNA of the CDR3: TGTGCCAGCAGCCCTGGACAGGGGGCATCCTATAATTCACCCCTCCACTTT.